This T cell receptor beta chain was recorded in a study of blood T cell repertoires in COVID-19. Study summary: Samples taken during acute and convalescent COVID-19 were collected in the United States, Italy and Spain. PBMCs, B-cell-depleted T cells, or T cells provided the cDNA or gDNA that made up the material.

Trimming removed 4 bases from V and 8 bases from J; junction bases left unmatched: 8. CDR1 and CDR2 (germline): LGHDT, YNNKEL (reference sequence). The CDR3 covers 14 residues. The data were produced by immunoSEQ multiplex PCR, yet TCRdb's version contains in-frame clones alone and is incomplete. The repertoire holds more than 85,000 clones, approximately 84% seen once, with 24% in the top ten. The sequencing sample was made of peripheral blood. The rearrangement uses TRBV3-1 (or the pseudogene TRBV3-2) and TRBJ1-2; 9 nucleotides align to TRBD1. The sequence came from a human donor in a cohort sampled during active COVID-19. The CDR3 region has the DNA TGTGCCAGCAGCCGCGGACAGGGGTTGAGGGGCTACACCTTC. Protein product: CASSRGQGLRGYTF.